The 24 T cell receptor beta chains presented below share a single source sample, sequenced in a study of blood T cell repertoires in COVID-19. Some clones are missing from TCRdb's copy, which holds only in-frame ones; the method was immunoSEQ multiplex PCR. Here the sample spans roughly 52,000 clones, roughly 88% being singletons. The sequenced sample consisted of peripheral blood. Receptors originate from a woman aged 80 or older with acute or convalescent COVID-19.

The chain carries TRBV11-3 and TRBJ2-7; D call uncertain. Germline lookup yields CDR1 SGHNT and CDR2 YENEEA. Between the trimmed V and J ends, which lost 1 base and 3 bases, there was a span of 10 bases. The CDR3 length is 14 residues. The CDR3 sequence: CASSLVNSYYEQYF. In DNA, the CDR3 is TGTGCCAGCAGCTTAGTAAACAGCTACTACGAGCAGTACTTC.

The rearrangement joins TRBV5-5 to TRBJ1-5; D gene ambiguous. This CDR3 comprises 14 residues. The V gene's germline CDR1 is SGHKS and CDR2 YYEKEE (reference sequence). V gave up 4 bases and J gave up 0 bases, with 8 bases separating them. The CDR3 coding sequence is TGTGCCAGCAGCGAGGGATATAGCAATCAGCCCCAGCATTTT. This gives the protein CASSEGYSNQPQHF.

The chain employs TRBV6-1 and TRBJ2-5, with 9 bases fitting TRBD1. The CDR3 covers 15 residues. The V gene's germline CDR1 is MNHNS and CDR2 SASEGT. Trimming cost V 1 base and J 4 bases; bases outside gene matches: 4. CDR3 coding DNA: TGTGCCAGCAGTGAAGGGGGACAGGGTCGAGAGACCCAGTACTTC. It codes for CASSEGGQGRETQYF.

The CDR3 is CASSPGTGTYEQYV. The CDR3, as DNA: TGTGCCAGCAGCCCGGGGACAGGGACCTACGAGCAGTACGTC. V is TRBV7-8 and J is TRBJ2-7, with 9 bases lining up with TRBD1. The CDR3 runs 14 residues. CDR1 and CDR2 (germline): SGHVS, FQNEAQ. V lost 5 bases and J lost 2; bases outside the gene matches: 4.

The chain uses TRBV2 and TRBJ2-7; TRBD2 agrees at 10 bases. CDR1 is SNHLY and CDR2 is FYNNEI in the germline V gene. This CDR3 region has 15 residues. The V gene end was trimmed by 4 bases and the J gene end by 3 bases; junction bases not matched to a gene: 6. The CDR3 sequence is CASSAASGGYYEQYF. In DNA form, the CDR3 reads TGTGCCAGCAGTGCGGCTAGCGGGGGTTACTACGAGCAGTACTTC. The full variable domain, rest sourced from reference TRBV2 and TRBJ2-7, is EPEVTQTPSHQVTQMGQEVILRCVPISNHLYFYWYRQILGQKVEFLVSFYNNEISEKSEIFDDQFSVERPDGSNFTLKIRSTKLEDSAMYFCASSAASGGYYEQYFGPGTRLTVT.

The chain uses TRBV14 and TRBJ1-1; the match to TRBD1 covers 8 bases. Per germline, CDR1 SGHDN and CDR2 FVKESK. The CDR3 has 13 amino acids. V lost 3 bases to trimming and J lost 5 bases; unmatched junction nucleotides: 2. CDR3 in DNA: TGTGCCAGCAGCCATCAGGGGGCGACTGAAGCTTTCTTT. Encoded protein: CASSHQGATEAFF.

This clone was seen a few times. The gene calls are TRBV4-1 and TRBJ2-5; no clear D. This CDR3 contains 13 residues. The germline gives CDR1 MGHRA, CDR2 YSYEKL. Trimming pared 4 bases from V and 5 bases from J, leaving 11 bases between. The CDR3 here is CASSRQAAETQYF. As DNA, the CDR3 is TGCGCCAGCAGCCGGCAGGCCGCGGAGACCCAGTACTTC.

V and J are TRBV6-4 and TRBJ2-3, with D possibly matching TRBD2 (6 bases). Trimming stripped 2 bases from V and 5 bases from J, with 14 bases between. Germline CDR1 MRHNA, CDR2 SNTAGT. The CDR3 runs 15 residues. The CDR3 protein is CASSDVVSGRDTQYF. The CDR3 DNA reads TGTGCCAGCAGTGACGTGGTTAGCGGTAGAGATACGCAGTATTTT.

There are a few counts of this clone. CDR3 sequence: CASSPGVYGYTF. In DNA, the CDR3 is TGTGCCAGCAGCCCGGGGGTCTATGGCTACACCTTC. The chain joins TRBV6-5 to TRBJ1-2, with D possibly matching TRBD1 (5 bases). Looked up from germline, CDR1 is MNHEY and CDR2 is SVGAGI. This CDR3 region has 12 residues. Trimming cost V 6 bases and J 4 bases, with 9 bases left between them.

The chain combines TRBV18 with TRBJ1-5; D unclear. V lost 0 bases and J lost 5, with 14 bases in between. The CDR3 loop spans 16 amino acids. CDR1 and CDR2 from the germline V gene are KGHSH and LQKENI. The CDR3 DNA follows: TGTGCCAGCTCACCACCGGAGGGAAGGCTTGATCAGCCCCAGCATTTT. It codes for CASSPPEGRLDQPQHF. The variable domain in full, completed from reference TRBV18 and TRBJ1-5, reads NAGVMQNPRHLVRRRGQEARLRCSPMKGHSHVYWYRQLPEEGLKFMVYLQKENIIDESGMPKERFSAEFPKEGPSILRIQQVVRGDSAAYFCASSPPEGRLDQPQHFGDGTRLSIL.

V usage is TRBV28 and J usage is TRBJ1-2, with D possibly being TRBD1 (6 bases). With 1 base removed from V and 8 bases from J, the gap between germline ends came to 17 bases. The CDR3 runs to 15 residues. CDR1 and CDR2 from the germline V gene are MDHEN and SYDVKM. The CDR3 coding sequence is TGTGCCAGCAGTTTATCGGCCCTCAGGGGACGAGGCTACACCTTC. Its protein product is CASSLSALRGRGYTF.

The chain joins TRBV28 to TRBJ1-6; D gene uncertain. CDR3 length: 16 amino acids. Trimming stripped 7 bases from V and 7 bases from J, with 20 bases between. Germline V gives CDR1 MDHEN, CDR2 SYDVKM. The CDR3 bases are TGTGCCAGCAACCTTTTTGGGCGCAGTCACAATTCACCCCTCCACTTT. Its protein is CASNLFGRSHNSPLHF. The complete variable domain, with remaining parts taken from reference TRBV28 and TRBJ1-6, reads DVKVTQSSRYLVKRTGEKVFLECVQDMDHENMFWYRQDPGLGLRLIYFSYDVKMKEKGDIPEGYSVSREKKERFSLILESASTNQTSMYLCASNLFGRSHNSPLHFGNGTRLTVT.

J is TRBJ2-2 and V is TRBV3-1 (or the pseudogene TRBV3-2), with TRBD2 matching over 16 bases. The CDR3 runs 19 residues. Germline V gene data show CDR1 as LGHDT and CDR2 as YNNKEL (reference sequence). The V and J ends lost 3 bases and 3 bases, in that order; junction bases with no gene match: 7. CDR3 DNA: TGTGCCAGCAGCCACAAGGGACTAGCGGGGGGGCGTTACACCGGGGAGCTGTTTTTT. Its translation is CASSHKGLAGGRYTGELFF.

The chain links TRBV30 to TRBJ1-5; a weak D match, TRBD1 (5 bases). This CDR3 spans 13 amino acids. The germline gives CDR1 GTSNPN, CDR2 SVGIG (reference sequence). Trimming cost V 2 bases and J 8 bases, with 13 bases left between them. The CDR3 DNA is TGTGCCTGGAGTACCAGGGCTATCGAGCCCCAGCATTTT. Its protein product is CAWSTRAIEPQHF.

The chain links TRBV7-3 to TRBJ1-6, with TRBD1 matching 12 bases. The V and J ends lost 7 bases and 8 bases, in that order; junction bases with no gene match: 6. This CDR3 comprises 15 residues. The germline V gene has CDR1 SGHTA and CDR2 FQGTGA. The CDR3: CASNGTGGCDSPLHF. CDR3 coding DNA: TGTGCCAGCAACGGGACAGGGGGCTGTGATTCACCCCTCCACTTT.

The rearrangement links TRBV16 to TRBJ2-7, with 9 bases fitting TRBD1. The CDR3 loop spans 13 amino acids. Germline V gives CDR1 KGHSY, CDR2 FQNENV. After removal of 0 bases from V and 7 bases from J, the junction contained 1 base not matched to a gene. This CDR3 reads CASSQSGQGEQYV. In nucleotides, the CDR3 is TGTGCCAGCAGCCAATCGGGACAGGGTGAGCAGTACGTC.

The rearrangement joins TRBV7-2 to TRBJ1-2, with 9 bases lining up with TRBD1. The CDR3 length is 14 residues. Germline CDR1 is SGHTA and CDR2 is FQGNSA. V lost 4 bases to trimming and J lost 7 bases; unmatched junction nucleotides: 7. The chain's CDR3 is CASSSDRGLAGYTF. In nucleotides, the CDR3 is TGTGCCAGCAGCTCGGACAGGGGATTAGCTGGCTACACCTTC.

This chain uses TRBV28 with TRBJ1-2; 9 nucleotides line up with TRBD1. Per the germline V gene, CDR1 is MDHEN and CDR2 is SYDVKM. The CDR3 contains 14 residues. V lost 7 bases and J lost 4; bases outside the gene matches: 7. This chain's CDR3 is CASTPGQGSYGYTF. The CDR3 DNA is TGTGCCAGCACCCCGGGACAGGGATCCTATGGCTACACCTTC.

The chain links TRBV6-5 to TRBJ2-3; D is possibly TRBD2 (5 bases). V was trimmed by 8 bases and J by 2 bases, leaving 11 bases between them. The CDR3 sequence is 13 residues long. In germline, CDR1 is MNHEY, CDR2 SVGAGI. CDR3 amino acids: CASRTGITDTQYF. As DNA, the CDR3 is TGTGCCAGCCGGACGGGAATCACAGATACGCAGTATTTT.

The CDR3 DNA sequence: TGTGCCAGCAGCCAAGCCAGGACTAGCGTCAGGAATGAGCAGTTCTTC. Its translation is CASSQARTSVRNEQFF. The V call is TRBV3-1 (or the pseudogene TRBV3-2), the J call TRBJ2-1, with TRBD2 identical over 9 bases. V trimming: 1 base; J trimming: 7 bases; junction bases outside the gene matches: 8. This CDR3 has 16 amino acids. CDR1 and CDR2 from the germline V gene are LGHDT and YNNKEL (reference sequence).

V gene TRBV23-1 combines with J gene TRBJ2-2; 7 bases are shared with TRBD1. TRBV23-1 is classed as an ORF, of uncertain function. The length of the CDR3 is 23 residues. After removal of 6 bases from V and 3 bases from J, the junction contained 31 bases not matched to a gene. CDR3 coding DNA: TGCGCCAGCAGAGACAGGGTCCAGCCAACAGGATTTAGGGCGGTCGGGGACACCGGGGAGCTGTTTTTT. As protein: CASRDRVQPTGFRAVGDTGELFF.

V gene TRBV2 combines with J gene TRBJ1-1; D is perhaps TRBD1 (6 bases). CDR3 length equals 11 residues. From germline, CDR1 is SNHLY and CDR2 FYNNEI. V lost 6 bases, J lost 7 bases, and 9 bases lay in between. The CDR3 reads CASSQDSEAFF. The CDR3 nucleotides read TGTGCCAGCAGCCAGGACAGTGAAGCTTTCTTT.

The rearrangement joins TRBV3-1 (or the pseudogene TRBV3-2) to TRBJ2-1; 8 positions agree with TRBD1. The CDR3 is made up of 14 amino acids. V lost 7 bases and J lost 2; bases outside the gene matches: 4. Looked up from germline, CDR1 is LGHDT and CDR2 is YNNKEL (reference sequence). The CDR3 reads CASTRGQAYNEQFF. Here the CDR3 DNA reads TGTGCCAGCACCAGGGGACAGGCCTACAATGAGCAGTTCTTC.

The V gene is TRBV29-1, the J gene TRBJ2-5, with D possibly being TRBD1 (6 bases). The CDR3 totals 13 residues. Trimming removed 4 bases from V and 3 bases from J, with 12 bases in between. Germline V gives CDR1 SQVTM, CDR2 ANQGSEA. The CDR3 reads CSVADSPKETQYF. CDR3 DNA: TGCAGCGTTGCGGACAGTCCTAAAGAGACCCAGTACTTC. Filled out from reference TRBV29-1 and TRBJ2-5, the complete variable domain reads SAVISQKPSRDICQRGTSLTIQCQVDSQVTMMFWYRQQPGQSLTLIATANQGSEATYESGFVIDKFPISRPNLTFSTLTVSNMSPEDSSIYLCSVADSPKETQYFGPGTRLLVL.